This T cell receptor (beta chain) was found in a study of chemoradiotherapy in HPV16-positive cancers (dated by TCRdb to 2022 to 2024). As for the study more broadly: Using functional T-cell assays on cells from a couple of HPV16-positive patients, the researchers defined candidate HPV-specific T-cell clones and common TCR motifs. Whether T-cell immunity against the HPV oncoproteins E6 and E7 changes during chemoradiotherapy and whether survival is affected by this immunity were examined in the study. Next, the candidate HPV-specific TCRs and motifs were followed in TCR repertoires from around 90 patients with HPV-related cancers. Study-level results and caveats: Expansion of candidate HPV-specific clones and E7-related TCR motifs was observed in the tumor microenvironment during treatment, whereas no such expansion was observed for non-HPV-specific T cells. Among HPV16-positive patients, expansion of HPV-responsive T cells during chemoradiotherapy was associated with better recurrence-free survival. The survival association was reported for HPV16-positive patients, and the functional definition of HPV-specific T cells was derived from only two HPV16-positive patients.

CDR1 and CDR2 are read off the germline V gene as MGHRA and YSYEKL. Its CDR3 holds 17 amino acids, cysteine through phenylalanine. Only the CDR3 region is kept as DNA, spanning 51 bases read in frame from base 1. Germline trimming amounts to 4 bases on V and 5 bases on J, with 11 as the count of junction bases outside the gene matches. Libraries were built with the immunoSEQ multiplex PCR assay. TCRdb limited this immuneACCESS table to in-frame rearrangements with V and J called. A share of clones is missing; checked studies link under half to unresolved V genes, and the rest is unexplained. Here the sample has 15,000 to 20,000 clones; around 92% occur a single time. Roughly 2.3% of the sample rests with the top ten. Because repertoires were sampled repeatedly during chemoradiotherapy, clonal expansion in the tumor microenvironment could be followed. On this clone: What this receptor recognizes is not known. Base qualities are missing; no much larger clone stands one base away.

The TCR was taken from a human donor with HPV-associated anogenital cancer. The chain joins TRBV4-1 to TRBJ2-2; TRBD1 aligns with 9 central bases. The source material was blood, sampled from a patient who underwent chemoradiotherapy. This receptor carries the CDR3 CASSPLADRGGTGELFF. The nucleotide sequence is TGCGCCAGCAGCCCCCTTGCCGACAGGGGGGGGACCGGGGAGCTGTTTTTT.